Listed below are T cell receptor beta chains from one sample, sequenced in a study of CD8 T cells in ankylosing spondylitis. TCRdb recomputed calls from the 5' RACE reads with MiXCR, one row per CDR3 protein. This table holds 150,000 or so distinct CDR3 sequences, roughly 12% found once. Sequencing was carried out using blood, either unsorted or a sorted T cell fraction (not recorded which). The receptors were gathered from a male donor with ankylosing spondylitis or in good health (not recorded which). CDR3s include the opening cysteine and the closing phenylalanine or tryptophan. D genes are given only for firm matches. For some rows the clone size is stated as once, few or many, or as a class when expanded; others skip it.

d_gene	v_gene	j_gene	abundance	CDR3aa	CDR3nt
.	TRBV25-1	TRBJ1-2	many	CASRDSSNYGYTF	TGTGCCAGCAGGGACAGCTCTAACTATGGCTACACCTTC
.	TRBV10-3	TRBJ2-1	many	CATSAPGYNEQFF	TGTGCCACCTCTGCGCCCGGTTACAATGAGCAGTTCTTC
.	TRBV3-1	TRBJ2-5	many	CASSHGTSQETQYF	TGTGCCAGCAGCCATGGGACGAGTCAGGAGACCCAGTACTTC
.	TRBV29-1	TRBJ2-3	few	CSVIRLTDTQYF	TGCAGCGTGATAAGGCTGACAGATACGCAGTATTTT
.	TRBV19	TRBJ2-6	.	CASSIGGTGANVLTF	TGTGCCAGTAGTATAGGGGGGACTGGGGCCAACGTCCTGACTTTC
.	TRBV7-6	TRBJ2-7	.	CASSLISGDYEQYF	TGTGCCAGCAGCCTAATTTCAGGGGACTACGAGCAGTACTTC
TRBD1	TRBV20-1	TRBJ1-1	many	CSATRQGSSVTEAFF	TGCAGTGCTACGAGACAGGGAAGTAGTGTCACTGAAGCTTTCTTT
.	TRBV20-1	TRBJ2-3	many	CSARDSSRGRTDTQYF	TGCAGTGCTAGAGATTCATCTCGGGGGCGAACAGATACGCAGTATTTT
.	TRBV5-1	TRBJ2-3	many	CASSVSGTTDTQYF	TGCGCCAGCAGCGTGAGTGGTACCACAGATACGCAGTATTTT
.	TRBV6-2/TRBV6-3	TRBJ2-1	many	CASSTPNNEQFF	TGTGCCAGCAGTACGCCCAACAATGAGCAGTTCTTC
TRBD1	TRBV15	TRBJ1-2	.	CATSPDRDSGYTF	TGTGCCACCAGCCCGGACAGGGATTCTGGCTACACCTTC
.	TRBV6-1	TRBJ1-5	many	CASRETGNQPQHF	TGTGCCAGCAGAGAGACAGGCAATCAGCCCCAGCATTTT
TRBD1	TRBV29-1	TRBJ2-5	many	CSVSGQVIETQYF	TGCAGCGTGTCCGGACAGGTTATAGAGACCCAGTACTTC
.	TRBV18	TRBJ1-5	many	CASSNGGGTSQPQHF	TGTGCCAGCTCCAACGGGGGAGGGACCAGTCAGCCCCAGCATTTT
TRBD2	TRBV7-8	TRBJ2-2	few	CASSTTSGRNTGELFF	TGTGCCAGCAGCACGACTAGCGGGAGAAACACCGGGGAGCTGTTTTTT
.	TRBV6-5	TRBJ1-4	.	CASSYSGATNEKLFF	TGTGCCAGCAGTTACTCGGGTGCAACTAATGAAAAACTGTTTTTT
.	TRBV5-1	TRBJ1-2	.	CASSTGSGIDGYTF	TGCGCCAGCAGCACTGGTTCGGGGATCGATGGCTACACCTTC